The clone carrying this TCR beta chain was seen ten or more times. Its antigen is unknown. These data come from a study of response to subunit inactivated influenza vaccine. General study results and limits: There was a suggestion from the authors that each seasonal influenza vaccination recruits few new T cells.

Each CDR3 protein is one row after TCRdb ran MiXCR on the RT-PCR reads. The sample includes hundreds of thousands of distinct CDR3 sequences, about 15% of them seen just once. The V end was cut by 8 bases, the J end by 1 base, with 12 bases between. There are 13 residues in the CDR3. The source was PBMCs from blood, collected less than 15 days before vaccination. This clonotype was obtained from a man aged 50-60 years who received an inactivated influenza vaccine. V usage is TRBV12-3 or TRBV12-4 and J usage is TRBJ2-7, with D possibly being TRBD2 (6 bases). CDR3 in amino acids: CASLPAGSYEQYF. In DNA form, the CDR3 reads TGTGCCAGCCTGCCGGCGGGGTCCTACGAGCAGTACTTC.